Below, one T cell receptor (beta chain) is given with its context. Its antigen is still unknown. CDR1 and CDR2 from the germline V gene are LGHNA and YNFKEQ. The ends lost 7 bases at V and 2 bases at J; junction bases unmatched: 15. The CDR3 loop spans 18 amino acids. Samples of blood were obtained at baseline, on cycle 4 day 1, and on cycle 7 day 1. This sample was included in a study of OX40 agonist ivuxolimab in advanced cancers. Assay used: immunoSEQ multiplex PCR; TCRdb lists only in-frame clones, some missing. The sample shows 45,000 to 60,000 clones, roughly nine tenths of them seen only once. Study-level findings and limits: More expanded clones were found, on average, in CD8+ than in CD4+ T cells.

This clonotype originated in an adult with an advanced solid tumor such as melanoma, head and neck, liver or kidney cancer. Here the sequenced sample was CD4+ or CD8+ T cells sorted from blood, taken in a trial of the OX40 agonist ivuxolimab. The genes are TRBV4-2 and TRBJ1-5; 9 nucleotides agree with TRBD1. The CDR3 DNA is TGTGCCAGCATCTTGAGCCGACAGGGGGATCTTGGCAATCAGCCCCAGCATTTT. Translating it yields CASILSRQGDLGNQPQHF.